This is a list of T cell receptor beta chains from one sample in a study of immune cell composition in non-small cell lung cancer. Profiled with immunoSEQ multiplex PCR; TCRdb holds only in-frame clones, not every one. Of about 2,000 clones listed, 55% to 85% are singletons. Sequenced input: non-adjacent lung tissue. The receptors shown here come from a human donor with non-small cell lung cancer. Each CDR3 is given with its conserved first and last residue.

V	J	CDR3
TRBV29-1	TRBJ2-3	CSVMPISGWSSSTDTQYF
TRBV7-9	TRBJ2-7	CASSFPRGSGGTSYEQYF
TRBV27	TRBJ2-7	CATPAEAGADEQYF
TRBV5-1	TRBJ2-3	CASSKQGYTDTQYF
TRBV11-3	TRBJ2-1	CASSTSGSGGGLGDNEQFF
TRBV6-5	TRBJ2-1	CASSYSGAYNEQFF
TRBV7-2	TRBJ1-2	CASSFYRGRGYTF
TRBV4-2	TRBJ2-1	CASRVSLLGEQFF
TRBV6-5	TRBJ1-2	CASSQGQKNYGYTF
TRBV14	TRBJ1-2	CASSPTGYSGYTF
TRBV7-9	TRBJ1-1	CASSLHTNTEAFF
TRBV4-2	TRBJ2-2	CASSQRGTGELFF
TRBV6-1	TRBJ1-2	CASSEAAGVDGYTF
TRBV10-3	TRBJ2-7	CAISDHVQGYEQYF
TRBV19	TRBJ1-2	CASKEGTMYYGYTF
TRBV14	TRBJ1-1	CASSLTGLQAFF
TRBV28	TRBJ1-1	CASSFARFEAFF
TRBV25-1	TRBJ1-4	CASSDSGGQDEKLFF
TRBV7-3	TRBJ2-7	CASSPHASGRSEQYF
TRBV9	TRBJ2-5	CASSAAPGLAGETQYF
TRBV28	TRBJ2-7	CASSPGTGTEQYF
TRBV6-6	TRBJ2-7	CASSPRDRGLLEQYF
TRBV19	TRBJ1-1	CASSIVGTGLPEAFF
TRBV6-6	TRBJ2-7	CASSRGGASGVRYF
TRBV28	TRBJ2-6	CASKRALSSGANVLTF
TRBV11-2	TRBJ2-5	CASSHNPGKETQYF
TRBV5-6	TRBJ2-5	CASSLLVQETQYF
TRBV28	TRBJ2-2	CASRTSTGILGGELFF
TRBV4-1	TRBJ1-1	CASSHLITGKGSGTEAFF
TRBV9	TRBJ2-2	CASRMDRGTGELFF
TRBV6-5	TRBJ2-1	CASSYSRRPGRNEQFF
TRBV5-1	TRBJ2-3	CASSLTAGSGTDTQYF
TRBV27	TRBJ1-1	CASSLTRLRTGNTEAFF
TRBV19	TRBJ2-2	CASSAGTGGGGELFF
TRBV5-8	TRBJ1-5	CASSKRTGGNQPQHF
TRBV5-6	TRBJ2-5	CASSAPLRGKQETQYF
TRBV28	TRBJ2-3	CASSFLSGTDTQYF
TRBV5-5	TRBJ2-2	CASSLDRTGELFF
TRBV11-3	TRBJ2-3	CASSLARGSGGTTDTQYF
TRBV6-1	TRBJ2-2	CASSEGSSGRAGELFF
TRBV10-3	TRBJ2-1	CAISATLPPHNEQFF
TRBV15	TRBJ2-7	CATSRAPSGRAGEQYF
TRBV5-6	TRBJ1-2	CASSLQGFSYGYTF
TRBV11-1	TRBJ2-1	CASSVGLSTYNEQFF
TRBV7-2	TRBJ1-5	CASSLAGGSNQPQHF